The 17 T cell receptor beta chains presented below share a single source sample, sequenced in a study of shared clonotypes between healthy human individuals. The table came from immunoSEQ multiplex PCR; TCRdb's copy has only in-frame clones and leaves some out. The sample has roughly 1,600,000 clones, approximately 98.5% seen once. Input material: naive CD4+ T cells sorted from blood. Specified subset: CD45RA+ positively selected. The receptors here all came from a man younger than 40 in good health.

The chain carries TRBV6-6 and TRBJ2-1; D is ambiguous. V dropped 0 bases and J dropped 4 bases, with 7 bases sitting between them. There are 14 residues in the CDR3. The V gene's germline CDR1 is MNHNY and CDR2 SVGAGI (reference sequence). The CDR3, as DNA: TGTGCCAGCAGTTACTCGATAAATTACAATGAGCAGTTCTTC. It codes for CASSYSINYNEQFF.

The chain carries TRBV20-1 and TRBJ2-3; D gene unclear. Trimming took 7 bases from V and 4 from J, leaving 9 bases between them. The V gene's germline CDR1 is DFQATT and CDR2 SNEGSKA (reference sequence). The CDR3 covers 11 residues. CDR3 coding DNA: TGCAGTGTTAGGGCACCAGATACGCAGTATTTT. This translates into CSVRAPDTQYF.

The CDR3 bases are TGTGCCAGCTCACCACAGAACAGCCAACTCTACGAGCAGTACTTC. Translating gives CASSPQNSQLYEQYF. The chain employs TRBV18 and TRBJ2-7; no firm D call. The CDR3 consists of 15 residues. Trimming took off 1 base at V and 3 bases at J, with 13 bases between the two ends. Germline V lookup: CDR1 KGHSH, CDR2 LQKENI.

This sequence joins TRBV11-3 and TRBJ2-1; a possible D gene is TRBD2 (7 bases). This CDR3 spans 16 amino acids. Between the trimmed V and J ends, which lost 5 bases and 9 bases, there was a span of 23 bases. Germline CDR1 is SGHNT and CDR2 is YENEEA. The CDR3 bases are TGTGCCAGCAGCCCGGGGGGCGGGAGAATTTTGGGTGAGCAGTTCTTC. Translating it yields CASSPGGGRILGEQFF.

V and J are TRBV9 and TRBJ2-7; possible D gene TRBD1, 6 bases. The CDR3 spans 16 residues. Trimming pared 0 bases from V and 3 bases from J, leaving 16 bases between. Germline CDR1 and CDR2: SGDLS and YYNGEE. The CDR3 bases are TGTGCCAGCAGCGTAGGGACAGCGAGGTCAAGCTACGAGCAGTACTTC. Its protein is CASSVGTARSSYEQYF.

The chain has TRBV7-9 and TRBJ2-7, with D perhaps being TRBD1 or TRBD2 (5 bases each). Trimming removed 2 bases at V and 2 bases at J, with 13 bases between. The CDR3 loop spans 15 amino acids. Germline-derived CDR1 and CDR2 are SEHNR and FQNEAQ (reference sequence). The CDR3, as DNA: TGTGCCAGCAGCTTATTGGGGACCAGAGCCTACGAGCAGTACTTC. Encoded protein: CASSLLGTRAYEQYF.

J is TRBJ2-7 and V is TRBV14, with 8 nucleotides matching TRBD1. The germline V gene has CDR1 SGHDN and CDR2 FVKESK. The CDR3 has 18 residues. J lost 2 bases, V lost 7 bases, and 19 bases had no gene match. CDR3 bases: TGTGCCAGCAACAACGCGGGGACAGGAAAGCCTTTTACCTACGAGCAGTACTTC. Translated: CASNNAGTGKPFTYEQYF.

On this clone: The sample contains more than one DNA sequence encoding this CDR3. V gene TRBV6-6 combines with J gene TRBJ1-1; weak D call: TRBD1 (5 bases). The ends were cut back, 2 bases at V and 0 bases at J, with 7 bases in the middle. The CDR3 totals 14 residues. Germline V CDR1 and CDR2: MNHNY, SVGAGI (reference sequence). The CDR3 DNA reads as TGTGCCAGCAGTTACGGGGGTATGAACACTGAAGCTTTCTTT. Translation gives CASSYGGMNTEAFF.

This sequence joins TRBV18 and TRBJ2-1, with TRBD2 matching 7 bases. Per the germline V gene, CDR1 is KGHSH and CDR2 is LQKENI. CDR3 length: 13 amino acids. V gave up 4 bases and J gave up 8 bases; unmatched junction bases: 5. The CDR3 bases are TGTGCCAGCTCACTTTCGGGAGGCTATGAGCAGTTCTTC. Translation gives CASSLSGGYEQFF.

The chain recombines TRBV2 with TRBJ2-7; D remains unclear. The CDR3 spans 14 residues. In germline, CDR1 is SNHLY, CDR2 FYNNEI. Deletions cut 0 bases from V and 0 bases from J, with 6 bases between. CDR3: CASSEALSSYEQYF. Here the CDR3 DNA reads TGTGCCAGCAGTGAAGCGCTAAGCTCCTACGAGCAGTACTTC.

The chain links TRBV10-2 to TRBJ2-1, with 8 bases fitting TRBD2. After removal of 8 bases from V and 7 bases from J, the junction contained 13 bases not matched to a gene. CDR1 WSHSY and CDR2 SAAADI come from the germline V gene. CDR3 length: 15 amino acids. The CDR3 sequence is CASRPREGSRNEQFF. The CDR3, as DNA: TGCGCCAGCCGACCCCGGGAGGGGTCTCGGAATGAGCAGTTCTTC.

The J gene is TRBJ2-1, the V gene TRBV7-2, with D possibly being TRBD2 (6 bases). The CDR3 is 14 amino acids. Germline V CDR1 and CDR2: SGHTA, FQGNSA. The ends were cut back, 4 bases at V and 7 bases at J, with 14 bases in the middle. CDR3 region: CASSWQESGNEQFF. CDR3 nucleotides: TGTGCCAGCAGCTGGCAGGAGAGCGGGAATGAGCAGTTCTTC.

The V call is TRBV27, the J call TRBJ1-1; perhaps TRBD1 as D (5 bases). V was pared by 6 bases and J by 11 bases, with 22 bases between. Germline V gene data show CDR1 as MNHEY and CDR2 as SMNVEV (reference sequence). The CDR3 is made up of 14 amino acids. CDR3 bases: TGTGCCAGCAGACTCACACCCGGGGGACGAGAGGCTTTCTTT. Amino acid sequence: CASRLTPGGREAFF.

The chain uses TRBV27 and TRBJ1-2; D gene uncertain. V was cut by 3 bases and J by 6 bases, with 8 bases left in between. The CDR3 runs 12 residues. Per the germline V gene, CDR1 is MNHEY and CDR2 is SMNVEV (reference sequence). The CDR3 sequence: CASSLEGDGYTF. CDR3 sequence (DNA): TGTGCCAGCAGTTTGGAGGGAGATGGCTACACCTTC.

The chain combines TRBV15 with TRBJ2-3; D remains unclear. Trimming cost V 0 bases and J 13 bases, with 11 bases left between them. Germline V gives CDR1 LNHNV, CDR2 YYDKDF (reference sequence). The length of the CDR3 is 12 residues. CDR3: CATSRDSNSKYF. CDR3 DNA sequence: TGTGCCACCAGCAGAGATTCGAACAGCAAGTATTTT.

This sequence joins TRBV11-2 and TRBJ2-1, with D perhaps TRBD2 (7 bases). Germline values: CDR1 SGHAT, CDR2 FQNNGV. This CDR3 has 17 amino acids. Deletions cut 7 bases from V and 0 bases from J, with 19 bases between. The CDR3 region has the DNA TGTGCCAGCATGGAGGGGGGGCGGAAGAGCTCCTACAATGAGCAGTTCTTC. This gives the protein CASMEGGRKSSYNEQFF.

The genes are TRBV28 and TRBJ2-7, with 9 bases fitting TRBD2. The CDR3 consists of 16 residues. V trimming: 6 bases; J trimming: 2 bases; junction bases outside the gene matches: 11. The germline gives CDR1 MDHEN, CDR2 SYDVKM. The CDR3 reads CASRTRLAVKAYEQYF. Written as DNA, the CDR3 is TGTGCCAGCAGGACCCGACTAGCGGTAAAAGCCTACGAGCAGTACTTC.